This T cell receptor beta chain was obtained from a study of T-cell memory formation after mild COVID-19 (dated by TCRdb to about 2021). Turning to the overall study: TCR sequence clusters from the two donors were largely donor specific. Longitudinal TCRalpha and TCRbeta repertoire sequencing tracked T-cell clones expanding and contracting after mild COVID-19 in a couple of donors. The cohort was made up of two young adult volunteers, one female and one male, who were previously healthy.

The table lists this clonotype with a few counts. The antigen it binds to is not known. Nothing much larger sits one base from this clone, and base qualities are not available. The paper as a whole reports these results and caveats: SARS-CoV-2 specificity was not confirmed for the second-wave clones peaking on day 37. Clones that contracted from day 15 to 85 showed balanced CD4/CD8 phenotypes, whereas a second wave of clones that expanded from day 15 to 37 leaned towards CD4+. Contracting CD4+ clones turned up mainly in the CM and EM memory subsets, whereas EMRA was where CD8+ clones were enriched. Only two mild cases were covered in the study, and larger cohorts including severe cases with pre-infection samples were considered necessary. The detection of some responding clones in pre-infection memory suggests that pre-existing cross-reactive memory T cells joined the SARS-CoV-2 response.

These reads were obtained on an Illumina NovaSeq 6000. Using 5'RACE with constant-segment primers, TCRalpha and TCRbeta cDNA libraries were constructed, with sample barcodes and unique molecular identifiers added in the process. Trizol reagent was used to extract RNA from every sample. Libraries were amplified in two PCR steps, with a second sample barcode and Illumina TruSeq adapters added in the second step. Sequencing of the libraries was done on an Illumina NovaSeq, producing 2 x 150 bp paired-end reads. Per the source publication's procedure: Reads were demultiplexed and collapsed into UMI-guided consensus sequences with migec v1.2.7. Using mixcr v2.1.11, the UMI consensuses were aligned to TRA and TRB V and J templates and assembled into clonotypes. A clonotype was counted as expanded or contracted only when both edgeR and NoisET called the clonotype significant, with the noise models trained on biological replicates. For edgeR calls, a false discovery rate-adjusted p below 0.01 and a log2 fold-change threshold of 1 were applied. As an exploratory analysis of dynamics, max-normalized trajectories of the 1000 most abundant clonotypes were examined by PCA with hierarchical clustering. The CD4 or CD8 phenotype of responding clones was assigned using the separately sequenced CD4+ and CD8+ repertoires. TCRdb trimmed public reads at Q25 via fastp, called clones via MiXCR and kept in-frame beta chains. Every CDR3 protein is listed once, alongside the most common genes and DNA of its rows. What appears here as the V and J calls and clone size reflects TCRdb's work, not the paper's. The sample data list about 400,000 distinct CDR3 sequences, and approximately 24% of these were observed just once. The ten largest account for 8.5% to 10% of the sample.

Counted from cysteine to phenylalanine, this CDR3 has 14 amino acids. Here the CDR3 DNA is all that survives: 42 bases in frame from base 1. Germline trimming amounts to 4 bases on V and 5 bases on J, with 5 as the count of junction bases outside the gene matches. Ficoll-Paque density gradient centrifugation was used to isolate PBMCs. This clonotype was obtained from an adult woman who had mild COVID-19 (a few samples of this study predate the infection). The sample titles of this study are shuffled in the database, so cell type and time point are left out; the donor was told from shared clones. Material: PBMCs or a T cell subset sorted from them (not recorded which). The V and J genes are TRBV12-3 or TRBV12-4 and TRBJ2-5; 9 bases in the middle match TRBD2. The DNA sequence follows: TGTGCCAGCAGTTGGCGGGGGGGGGCGGAGACCCAGTACTTC. Translated, it reads CASSWRGGAETQYF.